This entry describes one T cell receptor beta chain. This specimen comes from a study of blood T cell repertoires in COVID-19. Turning to the study itself: Acute and convalescent COVID-19 samples came from the United States, Italy and Spain. PBMCs, B-cell-depleted T cells, or T cells provided the cDNA or gDNA that made up the material.

In the original processing: By means of reference gene primer amplification, nucleated cell counts were estimated. The table came from immunoSEQ multiplex PCR; TCRdb's copy has only in-frame clones and leaves some out. The DNA gave D and trimming, while V, J and clone size come from that table. The table has about 80,000 clones, 78% seen once; the top ten hold more than 15%. V lost 0 bases, J lost 6 bases, and 5 bases stayed unmatched. CDR1 is SEHNR and CDR2 is FQNEAQ in the germline V gene (reference sequence). This CDR3 is built from 15 residues. The TCR sequence derives from a human donor in a cohort sampled during active COVID-19. Sequencing was carried out using peripheral blood. V usage is TRBV7-9 and J usage is TRBJ2-1; TRBD2 aligns across 7 bases. The CDR3 sequence: CASSLAGLAVNEQFF. In DNA form, the CDR3 reads TGTGCCAGCAGCTTAGCCGGTCTAGCGGTCAATGAGCAGTTCTTC.